This T cell receptor (beta chain) was documented in a study of shared clonotypes between healthy human individuals. Unsorted PBMCs provided DNA that was sequenced on ten immunoSEQ deep assay plates. As originally analysed: ImmunoSEQ junction-only sequences lacked quality scores, so their filtering differed. Assay used: immunoSEQ multiplex PCR; TCRdb lists only in-frame clones, some missing. The DNA was the basis for D and trimming; V, J and clone size are from that table. This sample carries fewer than 550,000 clones, over 60% of them seen once, and the ten largest clones take roughly an eighth. Trimming shortened V by 3 bases and J by 8 bases, and 14 bases separated the two germline ends. In germline, CDR1 is SGDLS, CDR2 YYNGEE. CDR3 size: 14 residues.

The V call is TRBV9, the J call TRBJ1-4; D is possibly TRBD1 (6 bases). The TCR originated in a woman aged 40 to 50 in good health. Some clones in this sample may be carry-over from other donors' samples. The sequencing input was PBMCs. The CDR3 coding sequence is TGTGCCAGCAGCGGGGGGCAGGGAGAGGAAAAACTGTTTTTT. Encoded protein: CASSGGQGEEKLFF.